The next 30 T cell receptor beta chains were all read from a single sample in a study of shared clonotypes between healthy human individuals. Libraries were prepared by immunoSEQ multiplex PCR; TCRdb keeps only in-frame clonotypes and omits some of them. The sample shows 2 million to 2.5 million clones, 93% of them seen only once. Sequences were obtained from naive CD4+ T cells from PBMCs. Noted subset: CD45RA+ positively selected. These receptors all come from a man aged 18 to 35 in good health. Some clones in this sample may be carry-over from other donors' samples.

This rearrangement joins TRBV4-1 to TRBJ1-3; D may be TRBD1 (5 bases). V was cut by 0 bases and J by 5 bases, with 11 bases left in between. CDR1 is MGHRA and CDR2 is YSYEKL in the germline V gene. The CDR3 has 15 residues. CDR3 sequence reads: CASSQEWGGRNTIYF. CDR3 in DNA: TGCGCCAGCAGCCAAGAATGGGGCGGGCGAAACACCATATATTTT.

V is TRBV7-6 and J is TRBJ2-7; a weak D match, TRBD2 (5 bases). CDR3 size: 14 residues. CDR1 is SGHVS and CDR2 is FNYEAQ in the germline V gene. V gave up 2 bases and J gave up 2 bases, with 10 bases separating them. The CDR3: CASSLSEGTYEQYF. CDR3 DNA: TGTGCCAGCAGCTTAAGTGAGGGTACCTACGAGCAGTACTTC.

The gene calls are TRBV25-1 and TRBJ2-3; TRBD2 is a possible D gene (5 bases). The CDR3 sequence is 14 residues long. Trimming left V 5 bases short and J 0 bases short, with 9 bases between. Germline V gene sequence: CDR1 MGHDK, CDR2 SYGVNS. The CDR3 region is CASSSPGSTDTQYF. CDR3 sequence (DNA): TGTGCCAGCAGTTCCCCGGGGAGCACAGATACGCAGTATTTT.

The rearrangement joins TRBV10-1 to TRBJ2-2, with 8 bases lining up with TRBD2. The CDR3 loop spans 14 amino acids. Germline V gives CDR1 WNHNN, CDR2 SYGVQD (reference sequence). V gave up 2 bases and J gave up 6 bases; unmatched junction bases: 2. CDR3 sequence (DNA): TGCGCCAGCAGTGAGAGGCGGGAGGCCGGGGAGCTGTTTTTT. Encoded protein: CASSERREAGELFF.

V gene TRBV7-2 combines with J gene TRBJ2-7; 13 bases are shared with TRBD2. The CDR3 has 17 residues. The ends lost 2 bases at V and 3 bases at J; junction bases unmatched: 7. In germline, CDR1 is SGHTA, CDR2 FQGNSA. CDR3 residues: CASSLRTSGSVGYEQYF. In nucleotides, the CDR3 is TGTGCCAGCAGCTTAAGGACTAGCGGGAGCGTGGGCTACGAGCAGTACTTC.

V and J are TRBV11-2 and TRBJ1-2; D gene unclear. Germline CDR1 SGHAT, CDR2 FQNNGV. Trimming pared 0 bases from V and 5 bases from J, leaving 7 bases between. This CDR3 is built from 13 residues. CDR3 loop: CASSLEAGYGYTF. The CDR3 coding sequence is TGTGCCAGCAGCTTAGAGGCGGGGTATGGCTACACCTTC. Using reference TRBV11-2 and TRBJ1-2 for the parts outside the CDR3, the full variable domain is EAGVAQSPRYKIIEKRQSVAFWCNPISGHATLYWYQQILGQGPKLLIQFQNNGVVDDSQLPKDRFSAERLKGVDSTLKIQPAKLEDSAVYLCASSLEAGYGYTFGSGTRLTVV.

The gene calls are TRBV7-2 and TRBJ1-2; D is possibly TRBD1 (5 bases). Germline assignment: CDR1 SGHTA and CDR2 FQGNSA. Between the trimmed V and J ends, which lost 6 bases and 4 bases, there was a span of 18 bases. The CDR3 contains 15 residues. This CDR3 reads CASRAGIGLPYGYTF. The CDR3 nucleotides are TGTGCCAGCAGGGCAGGGATAGGGCTCCCCTATGGCTACACCTTC.

The CDR3 DNA is TGTGCCAGCAGTGAAGTCTTGGCCGGGGAGACCCAGTACTTC. This translates into CASSEVLAGETQYF. The V call is TRBV2, the J call TRBJ2-5; D remains unclear. V was trimmed by 1 base and J by 5 bases, leaving 11 bases between them. The germline CDR1 and CDR2 sequences are SNHLY and FYNNEI. CDR3 length equals 14 residues.

With regard to this clone: Other nucleotide sequences from this sample produce the same CDR3. The DNA for the CDR3 is TGTGCCAGCTCACCCGAGGGTACTGAAGCTTTCTTT. Its translation is CASSPEGTEAFF. V usage is TRBV18 and J usage is TRBJ1-1; D ambiguous. Trimming took off 3 bases at V and 5 bases at J, with 7 bases between the two ends. The CDR3 covers 12 residues. CDR1 is KGHSH and CDR2 is LQKENI in the germline V gene.

This chain joins TRBV7-2 and TRBJ1-2; D is uncertain. Germline assignment: CDR1 SGHTA and CDR2 FQGNSA. This CDR3 has 15 residues. With 7 bases removed from V and 5 bases from J, the gap between germline ends came to 20 bases. Written as DNA, the CDR3 is TGTGCCAGCACCCTTACGGTGGGTTATCAATATGGCTACACCTTC. Its protein product is CASTLTVGYQYGYTF.

The rearrangement uses TRBV2 and TRBJ2-7, with D perhaps TRBD1 or TRBD2 (5 bases each). This CDR3 has 14 amino acids. V lost 2 bases, J lost 6 bases, and 14 bases lay in between. Germline-derived CDR1 and CDR2 are SNHLY and FYNNEI. The CDR3 DNA reads TGTGCCAGCAGTGAATACTTTCGGGACGTCGAGCAGTACTTC. It yields the protein CASSEYFRDVEQYF.

CDR3 region: CASSFDNEQFF. In DNA, the CDR3 is TGCGCCAGCAGCTTCGACAATGAGCAGTTCTTC. The gene calls are TRBV5-1 and TRBJ2-1; D call uncertain. The V end was cut by 2 bases, the J end by 5 bases, with 2 bases between. The germline gives CDR1 SGHRS, CDR2 YFSETQ. The CDR3 sequence is 11 residues long.

The table lists this clone with a few counts. The J gene is TRBJ1-5, the V gene TRBV14; D remains ambiguous. The CDR3 has 14 residues. In germline, CDR1 is SGHDN, CDR2 FVKESK. The V gene lost 0 bases and the J gene lost 6 bases, with 9 bases spanning the gap. The CDR3 coding sequence is TGTGCCAGCAGCCAAGATGCGTTGGGTCAGCCCCAGCATTTT. Amino acids: CASSQDALGQPQHF.

The chain couples TRBV28 to TRBJ1-1; TRBD1 is a possible D gene (6 bases). V lost 2 bases and J lost 6, with 13 bases in between. CDR1 and CDR2 from the germline V gene are MDHEN and SYDVKM. The CDR3 contains 14 residues. CDR3 amino acids: CASSLIGDTAEAFF. CDR3 nucleotides: TGTGCCAGCAGTTTAATCGGGGACACCGCTGAAGCTTTCTTT. Together with reference TRBV28 and TRBJ1-1, the CDR3 gives the full variable domain: DVKVTQSSRYLVKRTGEKVFLECVQDMDHENMFWYRQDPGLGLRLIYFSYDVKMKEKGDIPEGYSVSREKKERFSLILESASTNQTSMYLCASSLIGDTAEAFFGQGTRLTVV.

To note about this clone: Distinct nucleotide sequences in the sample also encode this CDR3. The chain links TRBV5-1 to TRBJ2-3, with 9 positions matching TRBD2. CDR3 size: 15 residues. V dropped 2 bases and J dropped 0; count of bases not matched to a gene: 1. Germline V gene lookup returns CDR1 SGHRS and CDR2 YFSETQ. CDR3 nucleotides: TGCGCCAGCAGCTTTAGCGGGAGTAGCACAGATACGCAGTATTTT. Its protein product is CASSFSGSSTDTQYF.

The chain is built from TRBV9 and TRBJ2-1; TRBD2 agrees at 7 bases. The J segment lost 4 bases and the V segment lost 7 bases, leaving 5 bases of the junction unmatched. The CDR3 totals 13 residues. Per the germline V gene, CDR1 is SGDLS and CDR2 is YYNGEE. The CDR3 protein is CASAGRPYNEQFF. The CDR3 nucleotides read TGTGCCAGCGCCGGGAGGCCTTACAATGAGCAGTTCTTC.

This clone was recorded once. V usage is TRBV18 and J usage is TRBJ2-5; 7 bases align to TRBD1. This CDR3 is 17 amino acids long. In germline, CDR1 is KGHSH, CDR2 LQKENI. V lost 1 base and J lost 4; bases outside the gene matches: 12. CDR3 residues: CASSPRTGQVSGETQYF. CDR3 DNA: TGTGCCAGCTCACCACGTACAGGACAGGTATCAGGAGAGACCCAGTACTTC.

The chain links TRBV5-1 to TRBJ2-3, with 8 bases identical to TRBD1. Germline V gives CDR1 SGHRS, CDR2 YFSETQ. This CDR3 has 16 residues. V gave up 3 bases and J gave up 2 bases; unmatched junction bases: 8. CDR3 in DNA: TGCGCCAGCAGCTCGGGTGGGACAGGTTTCACAGATACGCAGTATTTT. Protein product: CASSSGGTGFTDTQYF.

This chain uses TRBV5-4 with TRBJ1-2; maybe TRBD1 (6 bases). CDR3 length equals 15 residues. Trimming shortened V by 3 bases and J by 4 bases, and 16 bases separated the two germline ends. CDR1 and CDR2 from the germline V gene are SGHNT and YYREEE (reference sequence). The CDR3 sequence: CASSSTQGRTYGYTF. CDR3 nucleotides: TGTGCCAGCAGCTCGACACAGGGTAGGACCTATGGCTACACCTTC.

To note about this clone: Other DNA sequences in this specimen translate into the identical CDR3. This chain joins TRBV9 and TRBJ1-3; D unresolved. CDR1 and CDR2 from the germline V gene are SGDLS and YYNGEE. V was clipped by 4 bases and J by 0 bases, with 11 bases between them. The CDR3 is 15 residues long. The CDR3 bases are TGTGCCAGCAGCACCCTTGGGGTCTCTGGAAACACCATATATTTT. Translating gives CASSTLGVSGNTIYF.

The V gene is TRBV5-1, the J gene TRBJ2-5, with D possibly TRBD2 on 7 matching bases. Trimming took off 4 bases at V and 5 bases at J, with 21 bases between the two ends. Germline CDR1 SGHRS, CDR2 YFSETQ. The CDR3 loop spans 16 amino acids. The DNA for the CDR3 is TGCGCCAGCAGCCCGACCGGGGGCAGCGGGGAGGAGACCCAGTACTTC. Translated: CASSPTGGSGEETQYF.

CDR3 loop: CASSERGSGTGGWGFDTQYF. In DNA form, the CDR3 reads TGTGCCAGCAGTGAAAGGGGTAGCGGGACGGGAGGCTGGGGTTTTGATACGCAGTATTTT. The rearrangement uses TRBV2 and TRBJ2-3, with 8 bases lining up with TRBD2. The trim removed 2 bases at V and 6 bases at J, leaving 22 bases unmatched. The CDR3 length is 20 residues. CDR1 SNHLY and CDR2 FYNNEI come from the germline V gene.

A single count supports this clone. The gene calls are TRBV5-1 and TRBJ2-5, with D tentatively TRBD2 (6 bases). The CDR3 has 14 amino acids. Germline CDR1 SGHRS, CDR2 YFSETQ. Deletions cut 4 bases from V and 4 bases from J, with 14 bases between. CDR3 loop: CASSPGGGAETQYF. In nucleotides, the CDR3 is TGCGCCAGCAGCCCCGGGGGAGGCGCAGAGACCCAGTACTTC.

The V gene is TRBV28, the J gene TRBJ1-1, with 9 bases lining up with TRBD1. V lost 1 base to trimming and J lost 4 bases; unmatched junction nucleotides: 10. The CDR3 has 17 amino acids. In germline, CDR1 is MDHEN, CDR2 SYDVKM. The CDR3 loop reads CASSLLGGDRVGTEAFF. For the CDR3, the DNA is TGTGCCAGCAGTTTATTAGGAGGGGACAGGGTGGGCACTGAAGCTTTCTTT.

CDR3 region: CAISWAAAGELFF. CDR3 DNA: TGTGCCATCTCGTGGGCAGCGGCCGGGGAGCTGTTTTTT. The chain employs TRBV15 and TRBJ2-2; tentative D call: TRBD2 (5 bases). Germline assignment: CDR1 LNHNV and CDR2 YYDKDF (reference sequence). CDR3 length equals 13 residues. V gave up 10 bases and J gave up 6 bases, with 15 bases separating them.

This chain links TRBV30 with TRBJ2-7; D unresolved. Trimming removed 1 base at V and 6 bases at J, with 16 bases between. CDR1 and CDR2 (germline): GTSNPN, SVGIG (reference sequence). This CDR3 region has 14 residues. CDR3 DNA sequence: TGTGCCTGGAGTGCCCGTGGGGTTCTGCCCGAGCAGTACTTC. This encodes CAWSARGVLPEQYF.

This clone is a singleton in its sample. CDR3 region: CASSQGGREIYNEQFF. The DNA of the CDR3 is TGTGCCAGCAGTCAGGGGGGGAGGGAAATCTACAATGAGCAGTTCTTC. This chain links TRBV2 with TRBJ2-1, with D perhaps matching TRBD1 or TRBD2 (7 bases each). Germline V CDR1 and CDR2: SNHLY, FYNNEI. CDR3 length: 16 amino acids. V lost 5 bases, J lost 3 bases, and 17 bases lay in between.

The chain couples TRBV6-1 to TRBJ2-7; 12 positions match TRBD1. The CDR3 spans 14 residues. The germline CDR1 and CDR2 sequences are MNHNS and SASEGT. After removal of 2 bases from V and 7 bases from J, the junction contained 3 bases not matched to a gene. The DNA for the CDR3 is TGTGCCAGCAGTGAACGGGACAGGGGGCGGGAGCAGTACTTC. This sequence encodes CASSERDRGREQYF.

The chain carries TRBV29-1 and TRBJ2-1; TRBD2 agrees at 11 bases. CDR1 and CDR2 (germline): SQVTM, ANQGSEA. J was trimmed by 2 bases and V by 6 bases; bases with no gene match: 6. This CDR3 has 15 residues. The CDR3 loop is CSVTLAGGPYNEQFF. The DNA of the CDR3 is TGCAGCGTCACCTTAGCGGGAGGGCCCTACAATGAGCAGTTCTTC.

The gene calls are TRBV21-1 and TRBJ1-4. TRBV21-1 is a documented pseudogene. This CDR3 is built from 15 residues. CDR3 sequence (DNA): TGTGCCAGCAGCAGGTGGGCCCCTGGGGGTGAAAAACTGTTTTTT. Amino acid sequence: CASSRWAPGGEKLFF.